This is a list of T cell receptor beta chains from one sample in a study of CD8+CD57+ T cells in acquired aplastic anemia. TCRdb re-derived calls from the reads in MiXCR, one entry per CDR3 protein. The table lists fewer than 250,000 distinct CDR3 sequences, roughly half of them singletons, with around a sixth in the top ten. The specimen sequenced was sorted CD4+, CD8+, or CD8+CD57+ T cells (not recorded which) from PBMCs. These receptors were taken from a human donor in good health, serving as a control. The CDR3 runs from the conserved cysteine through the conserved F or W. A D gene is named only where the DNA matches it firmly. Clone size is shown for a subset of rows, as once, few, many or a class of expanded clone.

>TRBJ2-2|-|TRBV19|many
CASSIGARDTGELFF
TGTGCCAGTAGTATAGGGGCCAGGGACACCGGGGAGCTGTTTTTT
>TRBJ2-7|TRBD2|TRBV11-2|-
CASSRAGGAGYEQYF
TGTGCCAGCAGCCGCGCGGGGGGGGCCGGGTACGAGCAGTACTTC
>TRBJ1-3|-|TRBV6-6|-
CASSYPAVSGNTIYF
TGTGCCAGCAGTTACCCCGCAGTCTCTGGAAACACCATATATTTT
>TRBJ2-7|TRBD1|TRBV2|-
CASHGQGAHFYEQYF
TGTGCCAGCCACGGACAGGGCGCTCATTTCTACGAGCAGTACTTC
>TRBJ1-6|TRBD1|TRBV4-3|-
CASSRGQGAPLHF
TGCGCCAGCAGCCGAGGACAGGGGGCGCCCCTCCACTTT
>TRBJ2-7|-|TRBV20-1|-
CSAGARRDYEQYF
TGCAGTGCTGGTGCCCGGCGGGACTACGAGCAGTACTTC
>TRBJ1-6|TRBD1|TRBV29-1|once
CSEDRDRGSPLHF
TGCAGCGAGGACCGGGACAGGGGATCACCCCTCCACTTT
>TRBJ1-5|-|TRBV27|-
CASSLWDENQPQHF
TGTGCCAGCAGTTTATGGGACGAGAATCAGCCCCAGCATTTT
>TRBJ1-1|-|TRBV11-3|-
CASSHGLAGTEAFF
TGTGCCAGCAGCCACGGACTAGCGGGGACTGAAGCTTTCTTT
>TRBJ2-7|-|TRBV20-1|-
CSARTRTRATYEQYF
TGCAGTGCAAGAACCCGGACAAGGGCTACCTACGAGCAGTACTTC
>TRBJ1-6|-|TRBV5-1|-
CASSLEEGPTSLHF
TGCGCCAGTAGCTTGGAGGAAGGCCCTACATCCCTCCACTTT
>TRBJ1-6|-|TRBV4-3|many
CASSQMLADYNSPLHF
TGCGCCAGCAGCCAGATGCTGGCAGATTATAATTCACCCCTCCACTTT
>TRBJ2-3|TRBD2|TRBV7-9|many
CASSLVAGEYTDTQYF
TGTGCCAGCAGCCTCGTAGCGGGGGAATACACAGATACGCAGTATTTT
>TRBJ1-2|TRBD1|TRBV7-2|-
CASSLRPGQPNYGYTF
TGTGCCAGCAGCTTAAGGCCGGGACAGCCTAACTATGGCTACACCTTC
>TRBJ2-5|-|TRBV6-1|-
CASFEGGGIGETQYF
TGTGCCAGCTTTGAGGGGGGGGGAATCGGGGAGACCCAGTACTTC
>TRBJ1-3|TRBD1|TRBV5-1|-
CASSSRGTYGYTIYF
TGCGCCAGCAGCTCCAGGGGGACCTATGGCTACACCATATATTTT
>TRBJ2-5|TRBD2|TRBV5-8|many
CASSTWGGGQETQYF
TGTGCCAGCAGCACCTGGGGCGGGGGCCAAGAGACCCAGTACTTC
>TRBJ2-1|TRBD2|TRBV7-9|-
CASSFSGGLGEQFF
TGTGCCAGCAGCTTCAGCGGGGGGCTTGGTGAGCAGTTCTTC
>TRBJ2-3|TRBD2|TRBV7-3|-
CAISGVVAGEDTQYF
TGTGCCATCAGTGGGGTGGTAGCGGGGGAAGATACGCAGTATTTT
>TRBJ2-7|-|TRBV9|-
CASSVAYSSYEQYF
TGTGCCAGCAGCGTAGCCTACAGCTCCTACGAGCAGTACTTC
>TRBJ1-6|TRBD1|TRBV28|many
CASSLGGQGYNSPLHF
TGTGCCAGCAGTTTAGGGGGACAGGGCTATAATTCACCCCTCCACTTT
>TRBJ1-1|-|TRBV20-1|once
CSAELASGGNLNTEAFF
TGCAGTGCTGAGCTGGCTAGCGGGGGGAACTTGAACACTGAAGCTTTCTTT
>TRBJ2-3|TRBD1|TRBV20-1|-
CSAARSPPGQGSTDTQYF
TGCAGTGCCGCTAGATCTCCCCCGGGACAGGGGAGCACAGATACGCAGTATTTT
>TRBJ2-5|-|TRBV10-3|-
CAISAWGETQYF
TGTGCCATCAGTGCGTGGGGGGAGACCCAGTACTTC
>TRBJ1-2|-|TRBV19|-
CASSLRQGPNYGYTF
TGTGCCAGCAGCCTACGGCAGGGTCCTAACTATGGCTACACCTTC
>TRBJ2-1|TRBD2|TRBV11-2|-
CASSQDSGVWNEQFF
TGTGCCAGCAGCCAAGATAGCGGGGTGTGGAATGAGCAGTTCTTC
>TRBJ2-7|-|TRBV5-1|many
CASSLGLVYEQYF
TGCGCCAGCAGCTTGGGGCTGGTTTACGAGCAGTACTTC
>TRBJ2-3|TRBD1|TRBV9|-
CASSMDRGTDTQYF
TGTGCCAGCAGCATGGACAGGGGCACAGATACGCAGTATTTT
>TRBJ2-7|TRBD2|TRBV7-9|-
CASSPSGAYEQYF
TGTGCCAGCAGCCCTAGCGGGGCCTACGAGCAGTACTTC
>TRBJ2-1|TRBD2|TRBV10-3|-
CAISEERGDPNEQFF
TGTGCCATCAGTGAAGAGCGGGGGGACCCCAATGAGCAGTTCTTC
>TRBJ2-3|-|TRBV2|-
CASSEYRGATDTQYF
TGCGCCAGCAGTGAGTATCGGGGGGCCACAGATACGCAGTATTTT
>TRBJ2-7|TRBD1|TRBV20-1|once
CSARDDRDEQYF
TGCAGTGCTAGAGATGACAGGGACGAGCAGTACTTC
>TRBJ1-3|-|TRBV10-2|-
CASVGGSAGNTIYF
TGCGCCAGCGTTGGGGGAAGCGCTGGAAACACCATATATTTT
>TRBJ2-1|-|TRBV7-9|-
CASRRQNNEQFF
TGTGCCAGCAGAAGACAGAACAATGAGCAGTTCTTC
>TRBJ2-2|TRBD2|TRBV2|many
CASSEGGLAGGPGELFF
TGTGCCAGCAGTGAAGGAGGACTAGCGGGGGGTCCCGGGGAGCTGTTTTTT
>TRBJ2-1|-|TRBV15|-
CATSRVSEQFF
TGTGCCACCAGCAGAGTATCTGAGCAGTTCTTC
>TRBJ2-4|-|TRBV19|-
CASSNGGGATKNIQYF
TGTGCCAGTAGTAATGGAGGGGGCGCAACCAAAAACATTCAGTACTTC
>TRBJ2-3|TRBD1|TRBV6-5|many
CASSSRDRGTDTQYF
TGTGCCAGCAGTTCCCGGGACAGGGGCACAGATACGCAGTATTTT
>TRBJ1-3|-|TRBV2|-
CASSEGMAARNTIYF
TGTGCCAGCAGTGAAGGGATGGCGGCTCGAAACACCATATATTTT
>TRBJ2-7|TRBD1|TRBV10-1|-
CASSEVHLGTGVSYEQYF
TGCGCCAGCAGTGAGGTACATCTAGGGACAGGGGTCTCCTACGAGCAGTACTTC
>TRBJ1-1|-|TRBV12-3/TRBV12-4|once
CASSRQSMNTEAFF
TGTGCCAGCAGTCGACAGTCCATGAACACTGAAGCTTTCTTT
>TRBJ2-3|TRBD2|TRBV4-3|-
CASSQDRASGGADTQYF
TGCGCCAGCAGCCAAGATCGGGCTAGCGGGGGCGCAGATACGCAGTATTTT
>TRBJ1-2|TRBD1|TRBV7-2|-
CASSFPGTGWGYTF
TGTGCCAGCAGCTTCCCCGGGACAGGGTGGGGCTACACCTTC
>TRBJ1-1|-|TRBV9|-
CASSLKTEGSMAFF
TGTGCCAGCAGCCTAAAGACAGAGGGTAGTATGGCTTTCTTT
>TRBJ1-1|-|TRBV20-1|-
CSARGREGWFEAFF
TGCAGTGCTAGGGGCAGGGAAGGTTGGTTTGAAGCTTTCTTT
>TRBJ2-4|-|TRBV25-1|-
CASSESGVVKNIQYF
TGTGCCAGCAGTGAATCTGGGGTTGTCAAAAACATTCAGTACTTC
>TRBJ1-2|TRBD1|TRBV10-3|once
CAISASGQGVGYTF
TGTGCCATCAGTGCCTCCGGACAGGGGGTGGGCTACACCTTC
>TRBJ1-1|-|TRBV6-5|many
CASRLGSSRTEAFF
TGTGCCAGCAGGTTAGGGTCCTCGAGGACTGAAGCTTTCTTT
>TRBJ1-6|-|TRBV7-2|-
CASSLGEFNSPLHF
TGTGCCAGCAGCTTAGGTGAATTTAATTCACCCCTCCACTTT
>TRBJ1-1|TRBD1|TRBV24-1|many
CATRGQEGNTEAFF
TGTGCCACCAGGGGACAGGAAGGGAACACTGAAGCTTTCTTT
>TRBJ2-3|TRBD2|TRBV25-1|-
CASSPEPIPGRGGADTQYF
TGTGCCAGCAGCCCTGAGCCCATTCCGGGGCGGGGGGGCGCAGATACGCAGTATTTT
>TRBJ2-5|TRBD2|TRBV29-1|-
CNVKGGGGGLQETQYF
TGCAACGTAAAGGGGGGCGGGGGGGGTCTTCAAGAGACCCAGTACTTC
>TRBJ1-1|-|TRBV29-1|many
CSVEEGATEAFF
TGCAGCGTTGAAGAGGGTGCCACTGAAGCTTTCTTT
>TRBJ2-7|-|TRBV5-8|many
CASSLYSQGKGEQYF
TGTGCCAGCAGCTTGTACAGTCAGGGGAAGGGGGAGCAGTACTTC
>TRBJ2-7|TRBD1|TRBV2|-
CASSEIRDRGTYEQYF
TGTGCCAGCAGTGAAATTAGGGACAGGGGTACCTACGAGCAGTACTTC
>TRBJ2-7|TRBD1|TRBV7-3|-
CASSVQGAGEQYF
TGTGCCAGCAGCGTACAGGGGGCTGGGGAGCAGTACTTC
>TRBJ2-3|-|TRBV25-1|-
CASSLWQGRVDTQYF
TGTGCCAGCAGTCTGTGGCAGGGCCGCGTAGATACGCAGTATTTT
>TRBJ2-7|-|TRBV25-1|-
CASSDPQTPREQYF
TGTGCCAGCAGTGATCCTCAGACCCCTAGAGAGCAGTACTTC
>TRBJ2-5|-|TRBV20-1|-
CSLILGGPQETQYF
TGCAGCCTCATATTGGGGGGACCTCAAGAGACCCAGTACTTC
>TRBJ1-6|TRBD1|TRBV20-1|many
CSARVVTQGANDSPLHF
TGCAGTGCTAGAGTCGTAACCCAGGGGGCCAATGATTCACCCCTCCACTTT